The source of this T cell receptor beta chain is a study of cytomegalovirus exposure and HLA in healthy donors. Both 60 Vbeta primers and 13 Jbeta primers went into the PCR. This table comes from immunoSEQ multiplex PCR, and its TCRdb copy is limited to in-frame clones, with some not included. The sample contains some 150,000 clones, just under 80% of which appear only once. Per germline, CDR1 SGHTA and CDR2 FQGNSA. The CDR3 is 14 amino acids. With 1 base clipped from V and 6 bases from J, the junction kept 5 bases outside the gene matches. The sequenced sample was PBMCs. This receptor was taken from a woman aged 45-65 years in good health and CMV-seronegative. This sequence joins TRBV7-2 and TRBJ1-1; 7 nucleotides align to TRBD1. For the CDR3, the DNA is TGTGCCAGCAGCTTAGTTCGACAGGGACCTGAAGCTTTCTTT. Residues: CASSLVRQGPEAFF.